The 7 T cell receptor beta chains given below trace back to one sample, sequenced in a study of blood T cell repertoires in COVID-19 (dated by TCRdb to the early 2020s). The library came from the immunoSEQ multiplex PCR assay. Imported from immuneACCESS, the table was reduced by TCRdb to in-frame sequences with V and J called. These copies leave out some clones; in studies compared against another copy, an unresolved V gene accounts for under half, and the cause of the remainder is not known. The sample includes about 270,000 clones, with around 89% observed a single time. The ten largest clones take up roughly 2.3% of the sample. The source material was PBMCs or T cells enriched from blood (not recorded which). These receptors all come from a woman under 30 who had recovered from COVID-19.

The gene calls are TRBV19 and TRBJ1-2; TRBD1 agrees at 9 bases. Trimming at V came to 10 bases and at J to 6 bases, leaving 9 bases not matched to a gene. Germline CDR1 reads LNHDA; CDR2 reads SQIVND (reference sequence). CDR3 size: 13 residues. CDR3 region: CATRDREMDGYTF. The CDR3 DNA follows: TGTGCCACCCGGGACAGGGAGATGGATGGCTACACCTTC.

The table lists this clone with a few counts. This rearrangement joins TRBV28 to TRBJ1-2; TRBD1 agrees at 9 bases. Looked up from germline, CDR1 is MDHEN and CDR2 is SYDVKM. The CDR3 covers 18 residues. V lost 3 bases, J lost 4 bases, and 15 bases stayed unmatched. In DNA form, the CDR3 reads TGTGCCAGCAGTTTCGATGTACAGGGGGCCAGAGAACTCTATGGCTACACCTTC. Encoded protein: CASSFDVQGARELYGYTF.

The chain carries TRBV5-6 and TRBJ1-3, with 10 positions matching TRBD1. Germline loops: CDR1 SGHDT, CDR2 YYEEEE. The CDR3 has 15 amino acids. J lost 3 bases, V lost 2 bases, and 2 bases had no gene match. CDR3 amino acids: CASSLGQGGGNTIYF. In nucleotides, the CDR3 is TGTGCCAGCAGCTTAGGACAGGGGGGTGGAAACACCATATATTTT. The full variable domain, in which reference TRBV5-6 and TRBJ1-3 provide the parts outside the CDR3, is DAGVTQSPTHLIKTRGQQVTLRCSPKSGHDTVSWYQQALGQGPQFIFQYYEEEERQRGNFPDRFSGHQFPNYSSELNVNALLLGDSALYLCASSLGQGGGNTIYFGEGSWLTVV.

This sequence joins TRBV11-2 and TRBJ1-2; no definite D call. Germline V gene sequence: CDR1 SGHAT, CDR2 FQNNGV. The V gene lost 1 base and the J gene lost 4 bases, with 7 bases spanning the gap. The CDR3 is made up of 13 amino acids. CDR3 residues: CASSLGDFYGYTF. The DNA of the CDR3 is TGTGCCAGCAGCTTAGGCGATTTCTATGGCTACACCTTC. Combining the CDR3 with reference TRBV11-2 and TRBJ1-2 gives the whole variable domain EAGVAQSPRYKIIEKRQSVAFWCNPISGHATLYWYQQILGQGPKLLIQFQNNGVVDDSQLPKDRFSAERLKGVDSTLKIQPAKLEDSAVYLCASSLGDFYGYTFGSGTRLTVV.

The chain employs TRBV4-1 and TRBJ2-3, with D maybe TRBD2 (5 bases). Germline V gene lookup returns CDR1 MGHRA and CDR2 YSYEKL. With 1 base removed from V and 4 bases from J, the gap between germline ends came to 18 bases. This CDR3 is 17 amino acids long. The CDR3 is CASSQVRAAISADTQYF. CDR3 sequence (DNA): TGCGCCAGCAGCCAAGTCCGAGCGGCGATCTCCGCAGATACGCAGTATTTT.

V gene TRBV5-1 combines with J gene TRBJ2-3; 9 positions agree with TRBD2. Germline lookup yields CDR1 SGHRS and CDR2 YFSETQ. The length of the CDR3 is 15 residues. Unmatched junction bases numbered 6, after V lost 4 bases and J lost 3 bases. The CDR3 nucleotides are TGCGCCAGCAGCCTCCAGGCGGGGGGGACAGATACGCAGTATTTT. It encodes CASSLQAGGTDTQYF.

The chain is built from TRBV4-1 and TRBJ1-1; 7 bases align to TRBD1. The J segment lost 1 base and the V segment lost 4 bases, leaving 9 bases of the junction unmatched. The CDR3 has 16 residues. Germline V gene sequence: CDR1 MGHRA, CDR2 YSYEKL. As DNA, the CDR3 is TGCGCCAGCAGCCTACGTCCCGGGACAGAGAACACTGAAGCTTTCTTT. Its protein product is CASSLRPGTENTEAFF.